The sequence of this T cell receptor beta chain was determined in a study of shared clonotypes between healthy human individuals. Overall study findings and caveats: Tissue TCR repertoires likely differ from these blood-only repertoires.

Per the germline V gene, CDR1 is MNHNS and CDR2 is SASEGT. The CDR3 spans 12 residues. V shed 6 bases and J shed 6 bases, with 9 bases lying between them. Naive CD8 populations comprised CD45RO-negative cells positively selected for CCR7, excluding terminally differentiated effector memory CD45RA+ cells. The donors, all of them Caucasian adults, lived in Nashville, Tennessee. For this clone: Its antigen remains unidentified.

The authors' processing: Filtering differed, since immunoSEQ gave only junction sequences and no quality scores. Libraries were prepared by immunoSEQ multiplex PCR; TCRdb keeps only in-frame clonotypes and omits some of them. V, J and clone size reflect that table, while D and trimming were determined from the DNA. This sample carries some 2 million clones, about 95% of them seen once, and the ten largest clones take roughly 1%. The chain joins TRBV6-1 to TRBJ2-1; D is unresolved. Sequencing was carried out using naive CD8+ T cells sorted from blood. The receptor was derived from a man between 18 and 29 years old in good health. CDR3 sequence: CASSFQANEQFF. The CDR3 region has the DNA TGTGCCAGCAGCTTCCAAGCCAATGAGCAGTTCTTC.